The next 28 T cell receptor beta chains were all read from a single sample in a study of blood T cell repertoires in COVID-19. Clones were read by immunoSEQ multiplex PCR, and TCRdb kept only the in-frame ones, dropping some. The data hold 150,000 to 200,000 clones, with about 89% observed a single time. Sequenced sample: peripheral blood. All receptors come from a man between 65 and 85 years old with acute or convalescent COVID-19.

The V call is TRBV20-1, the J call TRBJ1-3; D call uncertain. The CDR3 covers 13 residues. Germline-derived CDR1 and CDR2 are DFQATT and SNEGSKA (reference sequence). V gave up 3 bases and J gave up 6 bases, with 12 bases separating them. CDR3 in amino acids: CSASQRRENTIYF. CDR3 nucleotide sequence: TGCAGTGCTAGTCAGAGACGGGAAAACACCATATATTTT.

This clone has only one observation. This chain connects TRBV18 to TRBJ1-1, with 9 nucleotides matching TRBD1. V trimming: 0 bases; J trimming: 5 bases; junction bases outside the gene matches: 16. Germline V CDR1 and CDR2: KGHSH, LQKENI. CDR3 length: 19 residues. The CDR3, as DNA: TGTGCCAGCTCACCACCAGGAGGACAGGGGCTCGCCGAGTGGACTGAAGCTTTCTTT. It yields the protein CASSPPGGQGLAEWTEAFF.

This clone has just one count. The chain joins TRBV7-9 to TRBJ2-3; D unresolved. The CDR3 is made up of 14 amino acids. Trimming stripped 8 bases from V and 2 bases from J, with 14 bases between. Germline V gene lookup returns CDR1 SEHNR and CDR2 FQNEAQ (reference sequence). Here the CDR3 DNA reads TGTGCCAGCGTCGGAGTGGCAACCACAGATACGCAGTATTTT. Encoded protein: CASVGVATTDTQYF.

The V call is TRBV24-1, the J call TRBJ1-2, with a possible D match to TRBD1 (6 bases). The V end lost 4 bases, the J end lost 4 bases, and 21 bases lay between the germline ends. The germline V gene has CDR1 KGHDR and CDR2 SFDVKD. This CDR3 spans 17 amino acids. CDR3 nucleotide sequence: TGTGCCACCAGTGACACCAGGGGAGGGGCAATCGGCTATGGCTACACCTTC. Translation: CATSDTRGGAIGYGYTF.

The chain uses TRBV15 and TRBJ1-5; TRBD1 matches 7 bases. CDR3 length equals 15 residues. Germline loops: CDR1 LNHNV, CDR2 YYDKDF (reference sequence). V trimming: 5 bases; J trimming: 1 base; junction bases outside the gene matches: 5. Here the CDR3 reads CATSSGTASNQPQHF. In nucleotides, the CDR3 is TGTGCCACCAGCTCCGGGACAGCCAGCAATCAGCCCCAGCATTTT.

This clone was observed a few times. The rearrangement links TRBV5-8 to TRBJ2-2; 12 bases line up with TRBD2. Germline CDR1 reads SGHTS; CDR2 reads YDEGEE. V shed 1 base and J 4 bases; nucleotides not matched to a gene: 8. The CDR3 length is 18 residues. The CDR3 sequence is CASSLTLTSGRSTGELFF. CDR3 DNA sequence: TGTGCCAGCAGCTTGACCTTGACTAGCGGGAGATCCACCGGGGAGCTGTTTTTT.

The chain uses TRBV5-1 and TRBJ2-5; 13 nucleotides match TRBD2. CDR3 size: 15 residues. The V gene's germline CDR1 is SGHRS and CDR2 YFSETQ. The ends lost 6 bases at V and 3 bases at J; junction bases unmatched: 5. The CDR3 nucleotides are TGCGCCAGCAAAACCGGGACTAGCGGGGAAGAGACCCAGTACTTC. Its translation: CASKTGTSGEETQYF.

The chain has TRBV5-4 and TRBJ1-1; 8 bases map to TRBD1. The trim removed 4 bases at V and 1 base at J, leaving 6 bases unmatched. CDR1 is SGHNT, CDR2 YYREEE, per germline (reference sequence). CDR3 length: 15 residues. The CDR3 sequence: CASSRTGGGNTEAFF. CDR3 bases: TGTGCCAGCAGCCGCACAGGGGGAGGGAACACTGAAGCTTTCTTT.

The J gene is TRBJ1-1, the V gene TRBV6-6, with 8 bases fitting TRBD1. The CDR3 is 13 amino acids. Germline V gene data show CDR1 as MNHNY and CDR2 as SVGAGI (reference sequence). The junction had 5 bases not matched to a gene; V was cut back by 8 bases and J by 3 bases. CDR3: CASGTGRYTEAFF. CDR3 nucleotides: TGTGCCAGCGGGACAGGACGATACACTGAAGCTTTCTTT.

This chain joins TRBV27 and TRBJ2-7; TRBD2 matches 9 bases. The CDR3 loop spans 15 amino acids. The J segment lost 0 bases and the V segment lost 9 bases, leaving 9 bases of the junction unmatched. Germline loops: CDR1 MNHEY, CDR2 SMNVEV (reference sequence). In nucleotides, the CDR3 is TGTGCCAGTGCGGGAGGGCTAGCTGACTCCTACGAGCAGTACTTC. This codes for CASAGGLADSYEQYF.

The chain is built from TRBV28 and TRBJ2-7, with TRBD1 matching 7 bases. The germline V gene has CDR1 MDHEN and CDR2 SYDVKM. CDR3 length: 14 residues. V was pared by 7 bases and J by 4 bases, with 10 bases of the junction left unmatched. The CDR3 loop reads CASISQGDVYEQYF. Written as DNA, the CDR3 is TGTGCCAGCATAAGCCAGGGGGATGTTTACGAGCAGTACTTC.

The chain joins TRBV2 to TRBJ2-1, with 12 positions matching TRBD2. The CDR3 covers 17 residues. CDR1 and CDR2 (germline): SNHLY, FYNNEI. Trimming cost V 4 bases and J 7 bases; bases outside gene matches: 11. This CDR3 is CASSGLAGDSGWNEQFF. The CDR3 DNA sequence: TGTGCCAGCAGTGGACTAGCGGGAGACTCCGGGTGGAATGAGCAGTTCTTC.

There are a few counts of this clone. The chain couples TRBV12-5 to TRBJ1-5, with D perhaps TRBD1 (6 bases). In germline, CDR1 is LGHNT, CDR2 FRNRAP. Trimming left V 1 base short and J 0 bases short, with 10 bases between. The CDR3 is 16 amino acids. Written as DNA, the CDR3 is TGTGCTAGTGGTTTGGAAGGACAGTATAGCAATCAGCCCCAGCATTTT. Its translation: CASGLEGQYSNQPQHF.

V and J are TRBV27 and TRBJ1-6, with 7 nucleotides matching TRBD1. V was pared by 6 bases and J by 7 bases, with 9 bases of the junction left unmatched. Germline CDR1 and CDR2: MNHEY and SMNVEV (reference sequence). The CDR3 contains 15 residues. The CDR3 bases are TGTGCCAGCAGACCCGGCGACAGGGCCAATTCACCCCTCCACTTT. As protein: CASRPGDRANSPLHF.

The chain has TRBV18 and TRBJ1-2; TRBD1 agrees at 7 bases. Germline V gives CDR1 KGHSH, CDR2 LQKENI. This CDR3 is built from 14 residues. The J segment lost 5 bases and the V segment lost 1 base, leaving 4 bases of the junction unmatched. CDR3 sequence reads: CASSPRTGGYGYTF. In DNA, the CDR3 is TGTGCCAGCTCACCACGGACAGGCGGGTATGGCTACACCTTC.

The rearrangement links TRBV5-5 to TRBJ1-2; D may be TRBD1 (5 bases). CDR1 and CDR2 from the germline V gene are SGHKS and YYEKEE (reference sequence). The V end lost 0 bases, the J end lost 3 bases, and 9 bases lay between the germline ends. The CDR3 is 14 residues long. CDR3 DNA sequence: TGTGCCAGCAGCTTGGTTGGGGGGGACTATGGCTACACCTTC. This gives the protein CASSLVGGDYGYTF.

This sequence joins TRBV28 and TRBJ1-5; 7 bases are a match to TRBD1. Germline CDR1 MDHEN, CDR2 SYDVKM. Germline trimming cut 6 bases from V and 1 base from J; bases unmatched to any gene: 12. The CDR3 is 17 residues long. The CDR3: CASSVIRQGWSNQPQHF. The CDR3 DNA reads TGTGCCAGCAGCGTGATTCGACAGGGTTGGAGCAATCAGCCCCAGCATTTT.

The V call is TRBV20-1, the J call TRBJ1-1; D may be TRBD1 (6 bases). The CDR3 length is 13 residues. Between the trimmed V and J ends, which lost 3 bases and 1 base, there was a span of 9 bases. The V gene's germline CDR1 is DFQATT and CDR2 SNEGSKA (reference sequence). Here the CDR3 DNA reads TGCAGTGCTAGTGCCAGGGGGAACACTGAAGCTTTCTTT. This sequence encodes CSASARGNTEAFF.

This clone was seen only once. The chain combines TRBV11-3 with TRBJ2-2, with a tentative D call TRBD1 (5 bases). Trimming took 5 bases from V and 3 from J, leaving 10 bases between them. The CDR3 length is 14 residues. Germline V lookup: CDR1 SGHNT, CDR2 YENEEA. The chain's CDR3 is CASSAGLDTGELFF. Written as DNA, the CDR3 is TGTGCCAGCAGCGCAGGGCTAGACACCGGGGAGCTGTTTTTT.

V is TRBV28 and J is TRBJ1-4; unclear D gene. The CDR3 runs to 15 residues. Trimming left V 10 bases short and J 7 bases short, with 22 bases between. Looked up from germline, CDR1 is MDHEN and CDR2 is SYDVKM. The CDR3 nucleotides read TGTGCCATCCCGGACGGGCGATCAGCGGGTGAAAAACTGTTTTTT. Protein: CAIPDGRSAGEKLFF.

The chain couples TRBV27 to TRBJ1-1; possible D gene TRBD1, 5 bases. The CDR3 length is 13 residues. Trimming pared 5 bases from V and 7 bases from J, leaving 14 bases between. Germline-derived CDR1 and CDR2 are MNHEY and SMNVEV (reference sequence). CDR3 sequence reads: CASSHPWGSEAFF. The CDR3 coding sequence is TGTGCCAGCAGTCACCCCTGGGGCAGTGAAGCTTTCTTT.

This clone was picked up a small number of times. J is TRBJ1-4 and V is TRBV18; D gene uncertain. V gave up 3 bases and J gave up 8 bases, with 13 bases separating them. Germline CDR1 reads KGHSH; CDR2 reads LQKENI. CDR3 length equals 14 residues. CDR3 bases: TGTGCCAGCTCACCCTTCCCAGAATCGGAAAAACTGTTTTTT. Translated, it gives CASSPFPESEKLFF.

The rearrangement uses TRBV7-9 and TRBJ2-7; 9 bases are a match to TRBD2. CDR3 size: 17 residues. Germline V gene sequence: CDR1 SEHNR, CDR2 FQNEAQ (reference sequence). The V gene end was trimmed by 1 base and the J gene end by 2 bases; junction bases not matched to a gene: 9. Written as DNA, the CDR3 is TGTGCCAGCAGCTTAGAAAGGGTAGCGGGAGTTCCCTACGAGCAGTACTTC. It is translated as CASSLERVAGVPYEQYF.

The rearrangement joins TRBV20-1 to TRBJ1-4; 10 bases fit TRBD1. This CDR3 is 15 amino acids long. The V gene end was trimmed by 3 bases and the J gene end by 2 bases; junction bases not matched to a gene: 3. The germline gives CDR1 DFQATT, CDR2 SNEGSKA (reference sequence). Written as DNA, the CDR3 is TGCAGTGCTAGTAGGACAGGGGGGACTAATGAAAAACTGTTTTTT. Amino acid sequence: CSASRTGGTNEKLFF.

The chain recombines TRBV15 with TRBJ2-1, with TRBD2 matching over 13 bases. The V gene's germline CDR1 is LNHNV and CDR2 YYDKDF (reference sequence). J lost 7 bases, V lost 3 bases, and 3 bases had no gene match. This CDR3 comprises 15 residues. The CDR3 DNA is TGTGCCACCAGCAGGACTAGCGGGAGGTCGAATGAGCAGTTCTTC. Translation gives CATSRTSGRSNEQFF.

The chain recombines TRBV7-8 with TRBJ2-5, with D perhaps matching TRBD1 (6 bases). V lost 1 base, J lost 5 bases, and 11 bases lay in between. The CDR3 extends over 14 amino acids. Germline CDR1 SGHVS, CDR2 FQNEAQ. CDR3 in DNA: TGTGCCAGCAGCTTAGGGACAGCGAGGGAGACCCAGTACTTC. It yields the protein CASSLGTARETQYF.

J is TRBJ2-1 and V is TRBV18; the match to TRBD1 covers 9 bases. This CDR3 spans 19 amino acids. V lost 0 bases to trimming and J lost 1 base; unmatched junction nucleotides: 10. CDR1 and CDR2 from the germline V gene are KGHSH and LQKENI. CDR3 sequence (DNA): TGTGCCAGCTCACCACCGGGGACAGGGCGATGGGGGTCCTACAATGAGCAGTTCTTC. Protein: CASSPPGTGRWGSYNEQFF.

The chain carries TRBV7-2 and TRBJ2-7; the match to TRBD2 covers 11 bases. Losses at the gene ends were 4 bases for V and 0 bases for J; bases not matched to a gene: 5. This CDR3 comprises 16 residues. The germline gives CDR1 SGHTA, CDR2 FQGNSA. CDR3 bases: TGTGCCAGCAGCTCTAGCGGGGGGTTCTACTCCTACGAGCAGTACTTC. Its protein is CASSSSGGFYSYEQYF.